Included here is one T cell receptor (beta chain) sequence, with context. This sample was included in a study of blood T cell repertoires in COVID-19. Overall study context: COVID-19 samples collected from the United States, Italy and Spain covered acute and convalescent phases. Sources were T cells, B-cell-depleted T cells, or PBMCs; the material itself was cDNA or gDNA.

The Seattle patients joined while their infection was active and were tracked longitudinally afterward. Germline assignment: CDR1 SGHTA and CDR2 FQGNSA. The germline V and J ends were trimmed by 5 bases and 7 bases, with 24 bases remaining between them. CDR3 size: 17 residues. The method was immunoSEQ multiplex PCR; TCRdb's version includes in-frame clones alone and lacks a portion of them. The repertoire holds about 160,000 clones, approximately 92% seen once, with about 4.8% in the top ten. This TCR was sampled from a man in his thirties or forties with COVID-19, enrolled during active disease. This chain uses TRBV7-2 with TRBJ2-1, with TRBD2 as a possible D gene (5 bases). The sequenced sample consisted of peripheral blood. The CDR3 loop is CASSINPSSSGQNEQFF. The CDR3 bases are TGTGCCAGCAGCATTAACCCCTCTAGCTCAGGTCAGAATGAGCAGTTCTTC.